This T cell receptor (beta chain) was captured in a study of early T cells in non-severe SARS-CoV-2 infection. Background on the study: The chains were unpaired, and the sequenced material was bulk RNA from unsorted whole blood.

Germline values: CDR1 SGHTA, CDR2 FQGNSA. There are 16 residues in the CDR3. With V trimmed by 5 bases and J by 4 bases, 8 bases remained unmatched. Unique molecular identifiers were attached to individual cDNA molecules. TCRdb recomputed calls from the 5' RACE reads with MiXCR, one row per CDR3 protein. Of 25,000 to 35,000 distinct CDR3 sequences listed, around 4.2% are singletons. This clonotype was detected a few times. No antigen is known for it. The study's findings and limits: Private and CD4 specificities were missed by VDJdb matching, which favored anti-spike CD8 responses.

V gene TRBV7-2 combines with J gene TRBJ2-5, with 12 bases fitting TRBD2. This sequence was found in an adult who was a healthcare worker with PCR-confirmed SARS-CoV-2 infection or an uninfected control (not recorded which). The sample was whole blood. This CDR3 is CASSPRLAGAGETQYF. The CDR3 bases are TGTGCCAGCAGCCCGAGACTAGCGGGGGCGGGAGAGACCCAGTACTTC.